This TCR beta chain was captured by sequencing in a study of cytomegalovirus exposure and HLA in healthy donors. This PCR relied on a set of 60 Vbeta primers and 13 Jbeta primers. Sequencing was performed with immunoSEQ multiplex PCR; in TCRdb, only in-frame clones are kept and a portion is missing. The sample records about 140,000 clones, around three quarters being singletons. In germline, CDR1 is SGHNT, CDR2 YYREEE (reference sequence). With V trimmed by 1 base and J by 3 bases, 3 bases remained unmatched. The CDR3 sequence is 14 residues long. This clone occurred once. Its antigen is unknown. Study-wide results and caveats: The investigators catalogued 160 or so TCR beta chains as cytomegalovirus-associated. Researchers reported in a later analysis that common viral pathogens appeared linked to several top clusters. When analyzed later, a missense DCLRE1C variant was found to be linked to TCR beta V- and J-gene trimming. A few of the chains that were CMV-associated were confirmed in vitro to be specific for CMV antigens.

V gene TRBV5-4 combines with J gene TRBJ2-7, with 8 bases matching TRBD2. The origin of this receptor is a man aged 40-50 years in good health and CMV-seronegative. The sample consisted of PBMCs. The CDR3 DNA reads as TGTGCCAGCAGCTTGTATAGCGGGGTCTACGAGCAGTACTTC. Translation gives CASSLYSGVYEQYF.